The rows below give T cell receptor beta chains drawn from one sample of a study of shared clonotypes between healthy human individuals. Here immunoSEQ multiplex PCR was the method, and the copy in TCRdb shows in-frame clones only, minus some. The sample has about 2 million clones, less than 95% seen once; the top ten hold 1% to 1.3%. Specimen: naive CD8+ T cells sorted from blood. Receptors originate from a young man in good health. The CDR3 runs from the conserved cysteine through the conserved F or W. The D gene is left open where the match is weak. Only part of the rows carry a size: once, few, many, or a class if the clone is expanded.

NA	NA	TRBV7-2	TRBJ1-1	TGTGCCAGCAGCCAGGGACATAATGGTGAAGCTTTCTTT	CASSQGHNGEAFF
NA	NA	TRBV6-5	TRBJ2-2	TGTGCAACGGGACTCTTATACACCGGGGAGCTGTTTTTT	CATGLLYTGELFF
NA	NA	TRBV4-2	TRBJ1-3	TGTGCCAGCAGCCAAGATAGGCATTCCTCTGGAAACACCATATATTTT	CASSQDRHSSGNTIYF
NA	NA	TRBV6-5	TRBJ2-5	TGTGCCAGCAGTTACGGTCAGGGTATGGAGACCCAGTACTTC	CASSYGQGMETQYF
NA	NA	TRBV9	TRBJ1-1	TGTGCCAGCTCTTCTGGTTTGAACACTGAAGCTTTCTTT	CASSSGLNTEAFF
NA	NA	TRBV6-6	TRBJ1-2	TGTGCCAGCAGTTACAGCGGAGGAGGCTATGGCTACACCTTC	CASSYSGGGYGYTF
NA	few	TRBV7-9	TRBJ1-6	TGTGCCAGCAGCCCGGGGGGCATAGGGTCACCCCTCCACTTT	CASSPGGIGSPLHF
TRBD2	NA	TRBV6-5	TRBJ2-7	TGTGCCAGCAGTTACGCACTAGCGGACTACGAGCAGTACTTC	CASSYALADYEQYF
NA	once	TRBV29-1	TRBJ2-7	TGCAGCGTTCTAGGAGGGCTCTCCTACGAGCAGTACTTC	CSVLGGLSYEQYF
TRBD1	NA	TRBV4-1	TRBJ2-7	TGCGCCAGCAGCCAAGTTCCGTCGGGACAGGGACACTACGAGCAGTACTTC	CASSQVPSGQGHYEQYF
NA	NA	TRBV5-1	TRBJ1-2	TGCGCCAGCAGCTTGGGTGCGGGCGGGAAGAACTATGGCTACACCTTC	CASSLGAGGKNYGYTF
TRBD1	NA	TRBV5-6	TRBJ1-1	TGTGCCAGCAGCTGGCAGACAGGGGGTGGTACTGAAGCTTTCTTT	CASSWQTGGGTEAFF
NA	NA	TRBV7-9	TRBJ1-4	TGTGCCAGCAGCTTAGGCAGTATTGGAAAACTGTTTTTT	CASSLGSIGKLFF
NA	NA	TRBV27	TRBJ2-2	TGTGCCAGCAGTTTATTGGGGGTTTCGAACACCGGGGAGCTGTTTTTT	CASSLLGVSNTGELFF
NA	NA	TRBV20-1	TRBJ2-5	TGCAGTGTATGGGGGGAGACCCAGTACTTC	CSVWGETQYF
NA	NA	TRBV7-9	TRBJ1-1	TGTGCCAGCAGCGCTCAGGGGGAAGCTTTCTTT	CASSAQGEAFF
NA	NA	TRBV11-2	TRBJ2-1	TGTGCCAGCAGCTTAGGCCGGGACATCTACAATGAGCAGTTCTTC	CASSLGRDIYNEQFF
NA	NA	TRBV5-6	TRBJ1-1	TGTGCCAGCAGCTTGGCCTCTGGGAACACTGAAGCTTTCTTT	CASSLASGNTEAFF
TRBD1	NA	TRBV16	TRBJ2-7	TGTGCCAGCAGCCTGCGGACAGGGGGTACCTACGAGCAGTACTTC	CASSLRTGGTYEQYF
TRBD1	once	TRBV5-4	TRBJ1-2	TGTGCCAGCAGCAATATACAGGGGCCCTATGGCTACACCTTC	CASSNIQGPYGYTF
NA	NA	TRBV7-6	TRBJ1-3	TGTGCCAGCAGCTTAGAGGCGGAGAGCTCTGGAAACACCATATATTTT	CASSLEAESSGNTIYF
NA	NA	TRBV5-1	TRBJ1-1	TGCGCCAGCAGCTTATACAGGTCCAACACTGAAGCTTTCTTT	CASSLYRSNTEAFF
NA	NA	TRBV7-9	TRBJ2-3	TGTGCCAGCAGCTTAGCGTTGAAAGATACGCAGTATTTT	CASSLALKDTQYF
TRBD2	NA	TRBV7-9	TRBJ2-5	TGTGCCAGCAGCTTAGCGACTAGCGGGGGGAAAGAGACCCAGTACTTC	CASSLATSGGKETQYF
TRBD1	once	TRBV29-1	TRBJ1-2	TGCAGCGTTGAAGATCAGGACAGGGATGGCTACACCTTC	CSVEDQDRDGYTF
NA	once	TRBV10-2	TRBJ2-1	TGCGCCAGCGGTACCCTGGGCTCCTACAATGAGCAGTTCTTC	CASGTLGSYNEQFF
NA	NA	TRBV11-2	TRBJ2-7	TGTGCCAGCAGCTTATTTAACCAACTCCACGAGCAGTACTTC	CASSLFNQLHEQYF
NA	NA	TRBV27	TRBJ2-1	TGTGCCAGCAGTCCAGGACTACTCGACAATGAGCAGTTCTTC	CASSPGLLDNEQFF
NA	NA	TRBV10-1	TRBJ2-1	TGCGCTCCGGTTAATTCCAGGGCCCGCTCCTACAATGAGCAGTTCTTC	CAPVNSRARSYNEQFF
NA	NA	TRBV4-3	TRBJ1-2	TGCGCCAGCAGCCAAGTTGAAGGTTTCAACGGCTACACCTTC	CASSQVEGFNGYTF
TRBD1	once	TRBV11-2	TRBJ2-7	TGTGCCAGCAGCCCTGGACAGGGGAGGTACGAGCAGTACTTC	CASSPGQGRYEQYF
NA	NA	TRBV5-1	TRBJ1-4	TGCGCCAGCAGCCCCTCACCGTCTAATGAAAAACTGTTTTTT	CASSPSPSNEKLFF
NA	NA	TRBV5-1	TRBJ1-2	TGCGCCAGCAGCTTGGAGCTAGGCACACAAGCTAACTATGGCTACACCTTC	CASSLELGTQANYGYTF
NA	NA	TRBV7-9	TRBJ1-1	TGTGCCAGCAGCTTAGAGGTGGTTGAAGCTTTCTTT	CASSLEVVEAFF
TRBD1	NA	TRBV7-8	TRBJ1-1	TGTGCCAGCAGCGCGACCGGGACAGGGAACACTGAAGCTTTCTTT	CASSATGTGNTEAFF
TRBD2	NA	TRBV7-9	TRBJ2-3	TGTGCCAGCAGCCCCTCTAGCGGGCCCAGCACAGATACGCAGTATTTT	CASSPSSGPSTDTQYF
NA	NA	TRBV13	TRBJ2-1	TGTGCCAGCAGCCCACCGACCGAAAATGAGCAGTTCTTC	CASSPPTENEQFF
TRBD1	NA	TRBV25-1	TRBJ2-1	TGTGCCAGCAACGGACAGGGCTCCTACAATGAGCAGTTCTTC	CASNGQGSYNEQFF
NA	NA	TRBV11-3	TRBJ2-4	TGTGCCAGCAGCCACTTCCCCACGATGCTGAACATTCAGTACTTC	CASSHFPTMLNIQYF
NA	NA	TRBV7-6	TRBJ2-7	TGTGCCAGCAGCTTAGCGTTCTCCGGGGGTTTGGGCGAGCAGTACTTC	CASSLAFSGGLGEQYF
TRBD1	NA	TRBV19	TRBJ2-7	TGTGCCAGTTCGGGACAGGACTACGAGCAGTACTTC	CASSGQDYEQYF
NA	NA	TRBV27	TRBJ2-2	TGTGCCAGCCGGTCTAGGGGGTCGAACACCGGGGAGCTGTTTTTT	CASRSRGSNTGELFF
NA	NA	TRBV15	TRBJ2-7	TGTGCCACCAGCATTCGAGAGTCCTACGAGCAGTACTTC	CATSIRESYEQYF
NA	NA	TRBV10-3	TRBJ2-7	TGTGCCATCAGGGAGGGGGGCACGACCTACGAGCAGTACTTC	CAIREGGTTYEQYF
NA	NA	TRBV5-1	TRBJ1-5	TGCGCCAGCAGCTTGGAAGGGGGATACAATCAGCCCCAGCATTTT	CASSLEGGYNQPQHF
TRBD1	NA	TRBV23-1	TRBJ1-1	TGCGCCAGCAGTCACCCCGACGGACAGGGACAGGCTTTCTTT	CASSHPDGQGQAFF
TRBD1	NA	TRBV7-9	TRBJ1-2	TGTGCCAGCAGCTCCTCAATCCTCCGGGACAGCTATGGCTACACCTTC	CASSSSILRDSYGYTF
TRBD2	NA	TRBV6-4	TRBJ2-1	TGTGCCAGCAGTGTTAGCGGGACCTACAATGAGCAGTTCTTC	CASSVSGTYNEQFF
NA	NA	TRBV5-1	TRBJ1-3	TGCGCCAGCAGCTGGGACATTACCTCTGGAAACACCATATATTTT	CASSWDITSGNTIYF
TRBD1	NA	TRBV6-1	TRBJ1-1	TGTGCCAGCAGGGCCCCAGACAGGGGGAGCACTGAAGCTTTCTTT	CASRAPDRGSTEAFF
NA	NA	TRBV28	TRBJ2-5	TGTGCCAGCAGTCGGGCGGAAGAGATCCAAGAGACCCAGTACTTC	CASSRAEEIQETQYF
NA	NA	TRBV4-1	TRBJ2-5	TGCGCCAGCAGCCAAGATAGAACCCTCGGGTTGGAGACCCAGTACTTC	CASSQDRTLGLETQYF
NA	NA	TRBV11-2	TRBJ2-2	TGTGCCAGCAGCTTAGATCAGGGCTCAGGGCAGAACACCGGGGAGCTGTTTTTT	CASSLDQGSGQNTGELFF
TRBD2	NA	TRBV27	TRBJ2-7	TGTGCCAGCAGTCCCCGGGGAGGGAAGTCCTACGAGCAGTACTTC	CASSPRGGKSYEQYF
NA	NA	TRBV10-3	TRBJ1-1	TGTGCCATCAGTGCCATGAACACTGAAGCTTTCTTT	CAISAMNTEAFF
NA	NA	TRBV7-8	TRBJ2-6	TGTGCCAGCAGCTTACCGGCGAACTCTGGGGCCAACGTCCTGACTTTC	CASSLPANSGANVLTF